This T cell receptor beta chain was profiled in a study of spatial heterogeneity in lung cancer. TCRdb re-derived calls from the 5' RACE reads in MiXCR, one entry per CDR3 protein. Here the sample spans roughly 79,000 distinct CDR3 sequences, roughly an eighth being singletons. The time point denotes: sample taken at primary tumor resection. Unsorted whole RNA samples from tumor, nontumor lung or frozen PBMC were sequenced. With regard to this clonotype: Germline and junction disagree at one end, which may indicate a read error.

CDR1 is MNHEY, CDR2 SVGAGI, per germline. The CDR3 totals 16 residues. V usage is TRBV6-5 and J usage is TRBJ1-5; 9 nucleotides align to TRBD1. The receptor's source is a male donor with early-stage non-small cell lung cancer. The specimen was PBMCs, collected at surgery. CDR3 sequence: CASNYSTGGSNQPQHF. Written as DNA, the CDR3 is TGTGCCAGCAATTACTCCACAGGGGGCAGCAATCAGCCCCAGCATTTT.